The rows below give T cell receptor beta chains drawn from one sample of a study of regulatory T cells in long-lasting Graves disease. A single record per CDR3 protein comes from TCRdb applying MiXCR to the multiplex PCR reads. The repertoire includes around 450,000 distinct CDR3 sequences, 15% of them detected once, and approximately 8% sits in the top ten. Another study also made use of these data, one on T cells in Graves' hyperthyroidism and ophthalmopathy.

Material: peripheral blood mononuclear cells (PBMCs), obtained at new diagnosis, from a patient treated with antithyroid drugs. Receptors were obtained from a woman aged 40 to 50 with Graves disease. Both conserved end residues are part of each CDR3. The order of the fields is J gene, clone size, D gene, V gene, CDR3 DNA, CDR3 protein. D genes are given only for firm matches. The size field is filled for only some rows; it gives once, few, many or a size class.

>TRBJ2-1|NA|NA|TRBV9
TGTGCCAGCAGCGCCTACAGGGCTATAGCAATTGGTGAGCAGTTCTTC
CASSAYRAIAIGEQFF
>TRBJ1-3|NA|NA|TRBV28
TGTGCCAGCAGTTGGGGGGGTAGTACTGGAAACACCATATATTTT
CASSWGGSTGNTIYF
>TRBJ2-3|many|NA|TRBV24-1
TGTGCCACCAGTGATTTTCGGCAGCTCACAGATACGCAGTATTTT
CATSDFRQLTDTQYF
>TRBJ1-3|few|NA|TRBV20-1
TGCAGTGCTAGAGATGGGACATCGTGGGGAAACACCATATATTTT
CSARDGTSWGNTIYF
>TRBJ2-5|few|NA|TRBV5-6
TGTGCCAGCAGCTCTGACTTTCAAGAGACCCAGTACTTC
CASSSDFQETQYF
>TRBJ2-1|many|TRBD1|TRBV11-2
TGTGCCAGCAGCCCAACGCCAGGGGGTCACGATGAGCAGTTCTTC
CASSPTPGGHDEQFF
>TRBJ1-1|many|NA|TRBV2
TGTGCCAGCACGCGACAGAACACTGAAGCTTTCTTT
CASTRQNTEAFF
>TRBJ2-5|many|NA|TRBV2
TGTGCCAGCGAGGGGGGGCAAGAGACCCAGTACTTC
CASEGGQETQYF
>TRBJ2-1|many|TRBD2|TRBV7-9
TGTGCCAGCAGCCCTTTAGGACTAGCGGGAGGCAATGAGCAGTTCTTC
CASSPLGLAGGNEQFF
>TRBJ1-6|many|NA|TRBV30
TGTGCCTGGAGAAGAGTATACAATTCACCCCTCCACTTT
CAWRRVYNSPLHF
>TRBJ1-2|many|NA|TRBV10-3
TGTGCCATCACCCCCGGGACACCTTATGGCTACACCTTC
CAITPGTPYGYTF
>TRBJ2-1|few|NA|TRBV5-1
TGCGCCAGCAGTTTCCTCGACGGTGGAGACGATGAGCAGTTCTTC
CASSFLDGGDDEQFF
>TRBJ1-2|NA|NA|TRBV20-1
TGCAGTGCTAGAGATCCCCGTACAGGGATATTCGGCTACACCTTC
CSARDPRTGIFGYTF
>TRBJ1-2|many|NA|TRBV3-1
TGTGCCAGCAGCCAAGAGTCCTATGGCTACACCTTC
CASSQESYGYTF
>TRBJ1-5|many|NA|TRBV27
TGTGCCAGCAGTTTAAGGGGCTCTAGCAATCAGCCCCAGCATTTT
CASSLRGSSNQPQHF
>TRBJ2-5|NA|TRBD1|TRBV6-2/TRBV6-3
TGTGCCAGCAGTTGGGGACAGGGGGTTGGGACCCAGTACTTC
CASSWGQGVGTQYF
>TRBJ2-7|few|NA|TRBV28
TGTGCCAGCAGTTTGAGGGGCCCGCCGGACGAGCAGTACTTC
CASSLRGPPDEQYF
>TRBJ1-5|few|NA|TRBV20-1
TGCAGTGCTAGAGAGGGAGGCAATCAGCCCCAGCATTTT
CSAREGGNQPQHF
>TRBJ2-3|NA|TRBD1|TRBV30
TGTGCCTGTAGGACAGGGGTCAGAGATACGCAGTATTTT
CACRTGVRDTQYF
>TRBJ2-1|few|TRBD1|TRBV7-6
TGTGCCAGCAGCCCGGGACAGGGTATCGACAATGAGCAGTTCTTC
CASSPGQGIDNEQFF
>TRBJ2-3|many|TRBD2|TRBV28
TGTGCCAGCAGTCCGAGGACTAGCGCCCTGGGCACAGATACGCAGTATTTT
CASSPRTSALGTDTQYF
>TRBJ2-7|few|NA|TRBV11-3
TGTGCCTCTCAGGGTACCCATTACGAGCAGTACTTC
CASQGTHYEQYF
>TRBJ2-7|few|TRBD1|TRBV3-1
TGTGCCAGCAGCCAACCTGGAGGGACAGGGCCCTACGAGCAGTACTTC
CASSQPGGTGPYEQYF
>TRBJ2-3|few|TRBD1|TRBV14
TGTGCCAGCAGCCACTCCGGACAGGATCCTGATGGTAGCACAGATACGCAGTATTTT
CASSHSGQDPDGSTDTQYF
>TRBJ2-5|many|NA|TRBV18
TGTGCCAGCTCATTTAGAACAGGGTCGAGAGAGACCCAGTACTTC
CASSFRTGSRETQYF
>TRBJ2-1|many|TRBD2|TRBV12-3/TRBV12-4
TGTGCCAGCAGCCGGGGGACTAGCGGTTACAATGAGCAGTTCTTC
CASSRGTSGYNEQFF
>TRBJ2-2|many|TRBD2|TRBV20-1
TGCAGTGCTTCCGTCCCGGGACTAGCGTCCGGGGAGCTGTTTTTT
CSASVPGLASGELFF
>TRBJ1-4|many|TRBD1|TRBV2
TGTGCCAGCAGAGGGACAGGGGTTGAAAAACTGTTTTTT
CASRGTGVEKLFF
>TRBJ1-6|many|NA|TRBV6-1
TGTGCCAGCAGTGATTTGGCACCCCTCCACTTT
CASSDLAPLHF
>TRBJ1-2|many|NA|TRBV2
TGTGCCAGCAGTGAGGAGGGTGGTTATGGCTACACCTTC
CASSEEGGYGYTF
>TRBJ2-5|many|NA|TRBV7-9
TGTGCCAGCAGCTCCAGCGAGGCGGCCGACGAGACCCAGTACTTC
CASSSSEAADETQYF
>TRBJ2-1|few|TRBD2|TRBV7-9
TGTGCCAGCAGCTACGATAGCGGGAGGAGCGAGCAGTTCTTC
CASSYDSGRSEQFF
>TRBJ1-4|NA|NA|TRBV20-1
TGCAGTGCTAGGGGGGCTGGTGAAAAACTGTTTTTT
CSARGAGEKLFF
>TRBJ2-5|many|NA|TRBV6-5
TGTGCCAGCAGTTACGAATACGGGACACAAGAGACCCAGTACTTC
CASSYEYGTQETQYF
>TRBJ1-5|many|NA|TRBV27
TGTGCCAGCAGCCCGAGCACAGGGAGCAATCAGCCCCAGCATTTT
CASSPSTGSNQPQHF
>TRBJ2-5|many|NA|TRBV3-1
TGTGCCAGCAGCCAAGATTGGCCTTCAGGGGAGACCCAGTACTTC
CASSQDWPSGETQYF
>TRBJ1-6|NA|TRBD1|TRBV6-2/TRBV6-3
TGTGCCAGCAGTTCCGACAGGGGCCTCCCCCTCCACTTT
CASSSDRGLPLHF
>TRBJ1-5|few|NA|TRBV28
TGTGCCAGCAGTGAGGGGACCAGCAATCAGCCCCAGCATTTT
CASSEGTSNQPQHF
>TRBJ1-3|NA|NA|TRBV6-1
TGTGCCAGCATTTCCAGGGACTCCAGCTCTGGAAACACCATATATTTT
CASISRDSSSGNTIYF
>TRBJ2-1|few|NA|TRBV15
TGTGCCACCAGCAGAGGATCTACCCGGTACAATGAGCAGTTCTTC
CATSRGSTRYNEQFF
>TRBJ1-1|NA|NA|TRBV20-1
TGCAGTGCTAGCGAGGGCTCCATGAACACTGAAGCTTTCTTT
CSASEGSMNTEAFF
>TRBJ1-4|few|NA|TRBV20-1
TGCAGTGCTAGCGGAGGCAGCACTAATGAAAAACTGTTTTTT
CSASGGSTNEKLFF
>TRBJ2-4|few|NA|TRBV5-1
TGCGCCAGCAGCTTGAAGGACGGAAGAGAAAACATTCAGTACTTC
CASSLKDGRENIQYF
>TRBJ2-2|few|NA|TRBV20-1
TGCAGTGCTAGAGGCGAGAACACCGGGGAGCTGTTTTTT
CSARGENTGELFF
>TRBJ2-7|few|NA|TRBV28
TGTGCCAGCAGTTTAGGATCGTTTTGGTACGAGCAGTACTTC
CASSLGSFWYEQYF
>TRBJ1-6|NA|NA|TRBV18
TGTGCCAGCTCACCAGAATCCGGGGGTAGAGGACCCCTCCACTTT
CASSPESGGRGPLHF
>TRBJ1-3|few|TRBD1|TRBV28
TGTGCCAGCAGCCCGACAGGGCTGAGTGGAAACACCATATATTTT
CASSPTGLSGNTIYF
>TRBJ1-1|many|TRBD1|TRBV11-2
TGTGCCAGCAGCTTCGACAGGGTTGATGAAGCTTTCTTT
CASSFDRVDEAFF
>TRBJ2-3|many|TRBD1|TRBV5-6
TGTGCCAGCAGCTCGGGACAGGGCTACGCAGATACGCAGTATTTT
CASSSGQGYADTQYF
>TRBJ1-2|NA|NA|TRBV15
TGTGCCACCAGCAGAGATTCCGGAGGAGGTGGTGGCTACACCTTC
CATSRDSGGGGGYTF
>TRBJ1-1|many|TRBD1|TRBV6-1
TGTGCCAGCAGATATGGGACAGGGAGAACTGAAGCTTTCTTT
CASRYGTGRTEAFF
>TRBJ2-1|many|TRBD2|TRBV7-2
TGTGCCAGCAGCAAGGGACTAGCGGCGAATGAGCAGTTCTTC
CASSKGLAANEQFF
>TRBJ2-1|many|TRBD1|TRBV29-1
TGCAGCGGGGGACAGGGTATCGTGGATGAGCAGTTCTTC
CSGGQGIVDEQFF